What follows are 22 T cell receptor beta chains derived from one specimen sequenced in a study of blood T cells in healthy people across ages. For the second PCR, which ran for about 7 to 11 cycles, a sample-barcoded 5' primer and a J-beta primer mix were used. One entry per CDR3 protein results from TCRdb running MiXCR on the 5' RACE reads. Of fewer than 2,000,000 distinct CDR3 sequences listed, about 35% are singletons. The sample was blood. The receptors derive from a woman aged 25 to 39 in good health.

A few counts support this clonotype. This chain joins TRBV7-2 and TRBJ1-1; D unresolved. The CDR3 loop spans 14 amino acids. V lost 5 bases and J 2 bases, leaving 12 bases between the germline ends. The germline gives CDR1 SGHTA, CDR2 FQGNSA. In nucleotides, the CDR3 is TGTGCCAGCAGCCTCCTGTGGCTCAACACTGAAGCTTTCTTT. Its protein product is CASSLLWLNTEAFF. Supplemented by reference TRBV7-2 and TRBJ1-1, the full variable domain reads GAGVSQSPSNKVTEKGKDVELRCDPISGHTALYWYRQSLGQGLEFLIYFQGNSAPDKSGLPSDRFSAERTGGSVSTLTIQRTQQEDSAVYLCASSLLWLNTEAFFGQGTRLTVV.

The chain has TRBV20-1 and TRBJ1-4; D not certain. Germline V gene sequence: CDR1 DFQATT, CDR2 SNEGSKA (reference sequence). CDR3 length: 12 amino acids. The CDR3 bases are TGCAGCGGACGGTCAACTAATGAAAAACTGTTTTTT. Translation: CSGRSTNEKLFF.

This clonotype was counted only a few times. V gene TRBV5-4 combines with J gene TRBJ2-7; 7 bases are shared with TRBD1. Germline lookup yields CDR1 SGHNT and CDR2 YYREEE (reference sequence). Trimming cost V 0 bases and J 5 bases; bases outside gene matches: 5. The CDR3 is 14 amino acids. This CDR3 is CASSLVGGGDEQYF. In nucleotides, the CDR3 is TGTGCCAGCAGCTTGGTAGGGGGCGGAGACGAGCAGTACTTC.

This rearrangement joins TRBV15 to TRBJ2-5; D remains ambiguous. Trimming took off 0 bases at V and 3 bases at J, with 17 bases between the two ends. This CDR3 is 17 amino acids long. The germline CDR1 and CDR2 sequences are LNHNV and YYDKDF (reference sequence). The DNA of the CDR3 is TGTGCCACCAGCAGAGATCTGTCCAGGACGGCCAAAGAGACCCAGTACTTC. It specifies CATSRDLSRTAKETQYF. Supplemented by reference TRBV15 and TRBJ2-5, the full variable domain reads DAMVIQNPRYQVTQFGKPVTLSCSQTLNHNVMYWYQQKSSQAPKLLFHYYDKDFNNEADTPDNFQSRRPNTSFCFLDIRSPGLGDTAMYLCATSRDLSRTAKETQYFGPGTRLLVL.

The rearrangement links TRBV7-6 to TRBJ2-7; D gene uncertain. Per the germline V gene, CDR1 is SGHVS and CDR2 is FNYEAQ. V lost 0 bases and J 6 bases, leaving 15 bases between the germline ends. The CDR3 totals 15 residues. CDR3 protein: CASSLAGPAVSEQYF. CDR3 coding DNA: TGTGCCAGCAGCTTAGCCGGTCCTGCGGTGAGCGAGCAGTACTTC.

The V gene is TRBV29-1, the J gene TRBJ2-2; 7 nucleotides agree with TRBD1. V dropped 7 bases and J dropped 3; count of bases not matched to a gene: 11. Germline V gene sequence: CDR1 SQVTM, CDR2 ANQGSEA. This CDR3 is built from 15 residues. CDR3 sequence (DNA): TGCAGCGCGACGAAGGGGGCGCCGGACACCGGGGAGCTGTTTTTT. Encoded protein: CSATKGAPDTGELFF.

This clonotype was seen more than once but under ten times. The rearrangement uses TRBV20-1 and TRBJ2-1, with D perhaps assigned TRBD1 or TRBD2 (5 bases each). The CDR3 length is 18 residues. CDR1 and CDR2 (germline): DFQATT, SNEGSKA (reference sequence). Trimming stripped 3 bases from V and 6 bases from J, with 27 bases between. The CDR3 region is CSARLTGPPFSALNEQFF. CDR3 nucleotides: TGCAGTGCTAGGCTGACGGGACCCCCCTTCTCTGCGCTCAATGAGCAGTTCTTC.

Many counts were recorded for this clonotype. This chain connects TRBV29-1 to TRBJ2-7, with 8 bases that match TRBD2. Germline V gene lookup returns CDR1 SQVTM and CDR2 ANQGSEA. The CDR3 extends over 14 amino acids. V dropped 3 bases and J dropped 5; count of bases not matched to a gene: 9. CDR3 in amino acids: CSVEGGLGVNEQYF. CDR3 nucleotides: TGCAGCGTTGAGGGGGGACTAGGGGTGAACGAGCAGTACTTC.

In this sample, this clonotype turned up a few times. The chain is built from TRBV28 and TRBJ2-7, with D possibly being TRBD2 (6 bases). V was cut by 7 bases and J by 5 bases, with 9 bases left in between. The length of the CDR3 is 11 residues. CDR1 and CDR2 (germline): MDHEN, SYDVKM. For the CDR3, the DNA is TGTGCCAGCATGGAGCGGGACGAGCAGTACTTC. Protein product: CASMERDEQYF.

CDR3 bases: TGCAGCGTTTGGGGGGCTAGCGGGAGCACCGGGGAGCTGTTTTTT. It yields the protein CSVWGASGSTGELFF. The genes are TRBV29-1 and TRBJ2-2; TRBD2 aligns across 10 bases. The CDR3 consists of 15 residues. Germline V gives CDR1 SQVTM, CDR2 ANQGSEA. The junction had 7 bases not matched to a gene; V was cut back by 5 bases and J by 4 bases.

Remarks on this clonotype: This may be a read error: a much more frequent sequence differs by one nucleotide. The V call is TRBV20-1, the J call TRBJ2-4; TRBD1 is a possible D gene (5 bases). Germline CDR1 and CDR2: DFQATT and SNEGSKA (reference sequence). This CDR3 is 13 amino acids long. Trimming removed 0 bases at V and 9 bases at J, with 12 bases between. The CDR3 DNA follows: TGCAGTGCTAGAGAACAGGATGCGGTCATTCAGTACTTC. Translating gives CSAREQDAVIQYF.

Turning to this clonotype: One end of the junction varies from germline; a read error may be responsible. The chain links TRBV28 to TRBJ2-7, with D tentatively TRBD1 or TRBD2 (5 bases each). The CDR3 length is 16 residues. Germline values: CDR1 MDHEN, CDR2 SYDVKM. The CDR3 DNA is TGTGCCAGCAGTTTGGGACCGAGCGAACCGTCTTACGCGCAGTACTTC. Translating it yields CASSLGPSEPSYAQYF.

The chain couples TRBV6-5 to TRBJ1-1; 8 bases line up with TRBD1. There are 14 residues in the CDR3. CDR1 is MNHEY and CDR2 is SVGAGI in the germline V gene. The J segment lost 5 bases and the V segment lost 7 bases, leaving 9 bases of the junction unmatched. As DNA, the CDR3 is TGTGCCAGCAAGATCCGGACAGGGAGAACTGAAGCTTTCTTT. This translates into CASKIRTGRTEAFF.

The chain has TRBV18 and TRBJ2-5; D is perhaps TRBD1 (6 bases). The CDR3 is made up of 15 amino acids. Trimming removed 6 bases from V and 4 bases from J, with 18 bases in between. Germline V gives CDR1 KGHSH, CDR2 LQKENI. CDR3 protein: CASSATQGRRETQYF. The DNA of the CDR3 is TGTGCCAGCTCCGCAACACAGGGACGCCGAGAGACCCAGTACTTC. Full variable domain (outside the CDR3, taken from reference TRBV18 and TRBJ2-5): NAGVMQNPRHLVRRRGQEARLRCSPMKGHSHVYWYRQLPEEGLKFMVYLQKENIIDESGMPKERFSAEFPKEGPSILRIQQVVRGDSAAYFCASSATQGRRETQYFGPGTRLLVL.

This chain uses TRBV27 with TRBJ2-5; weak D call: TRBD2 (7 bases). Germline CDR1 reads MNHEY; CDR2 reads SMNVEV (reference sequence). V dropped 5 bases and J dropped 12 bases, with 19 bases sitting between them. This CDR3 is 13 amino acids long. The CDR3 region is CASSPTPGGLEYF. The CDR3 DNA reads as TGTGCCAGCAGTCCCACGCCGGGGGGCCTGGAGTACTTC.

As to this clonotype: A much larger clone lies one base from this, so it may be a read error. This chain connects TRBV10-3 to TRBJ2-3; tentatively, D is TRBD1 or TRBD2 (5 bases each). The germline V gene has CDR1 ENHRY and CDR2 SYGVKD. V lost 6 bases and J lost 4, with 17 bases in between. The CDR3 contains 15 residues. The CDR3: CAISSQEALADTQYF. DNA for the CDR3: TGTGCCATCAGCTCACAGGAGGCTTTGGCAGATACGCAGTATTTT.

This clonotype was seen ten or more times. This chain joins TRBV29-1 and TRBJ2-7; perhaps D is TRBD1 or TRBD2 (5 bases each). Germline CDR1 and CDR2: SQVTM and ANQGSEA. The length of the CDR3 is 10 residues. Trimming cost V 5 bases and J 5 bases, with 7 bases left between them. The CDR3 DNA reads TGCAGCGTTCTGGGGGACGAGCAGTACTTC. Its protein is CSVLGDEQYF.

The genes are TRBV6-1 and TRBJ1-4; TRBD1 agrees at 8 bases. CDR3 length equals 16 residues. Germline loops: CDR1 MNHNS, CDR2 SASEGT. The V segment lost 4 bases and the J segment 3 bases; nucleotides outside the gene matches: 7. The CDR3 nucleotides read TGTGCCAGCAGTGTGTTTACAGGGGGGTCTAATGAAAAACTGTTTTTT. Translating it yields CASSVFTGGSNEKLFF.

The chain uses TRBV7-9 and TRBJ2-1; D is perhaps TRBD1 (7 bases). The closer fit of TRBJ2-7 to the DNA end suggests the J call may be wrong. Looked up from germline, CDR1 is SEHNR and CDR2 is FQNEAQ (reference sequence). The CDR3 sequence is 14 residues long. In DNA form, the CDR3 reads TGTGCCAGCAGCTCAGGGGGGCCGAGCTTCGAGCAGTACTTC. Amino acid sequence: CASSSGGPSFEQYF.

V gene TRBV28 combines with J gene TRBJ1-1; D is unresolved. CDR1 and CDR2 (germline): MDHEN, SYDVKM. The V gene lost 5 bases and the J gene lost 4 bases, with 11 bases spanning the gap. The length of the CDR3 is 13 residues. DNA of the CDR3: TGTGCCAGCAGTCCGCCGGTTAGCACTGAAGCTTTCTTT. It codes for CASSPPVSTEAFF.

Here the CDR3 reads CASSGLAGRNGQYF. CDR3 in DNA: TGCGCCAGCAGCGGACTAGCGGGAAGAAACGGGCAGTACTTC. The chain has TRBV5-1 and TRBJ2-5; 12 bases fit TRBD2. Germline-derived CDR1 and CDR2 are SGHRS and YFSETQ. With 4 bases clipped from V and 11 bases from J, the junction kept 9 bases outside the gene matches. The CDR3 extends over 14 amino acids.

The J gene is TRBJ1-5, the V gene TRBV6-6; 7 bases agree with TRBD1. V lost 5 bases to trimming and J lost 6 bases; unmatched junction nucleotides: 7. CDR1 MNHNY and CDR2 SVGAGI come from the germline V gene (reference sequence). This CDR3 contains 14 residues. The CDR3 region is CASSKDRVGQPQHF. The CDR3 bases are TGTGCCAGCAGTAAAGACAGGGTAGGTCAGCCCCAGCATTTT.